Below are 15 T cell receptor beta chains sequenced from a single sample in a study of blood T cells in healthy people across ages. Alongside a J-beta primer mix, a sample-barcoded 5' primer served in a second PCR lasting about 7 to 12 cycles. In TCRdb, the 5' RACE reads were re-called with MiXCR into one record per CDR3 protein. The sample lists some 1,500,000 distinct CDR3 sequences, less than 45% occurring once. The material sequenced was blood. The receptors stem from a woman aged 18-29 years in good health.

V gene TRBV4-1 combines with J gene TRBJ1-1; TRBD1 might be the D (6 bases). The CDR3 contains 14 residues. Germline V gives CDR1 MGHRA, CDR2 YSYEKL. The V and J ends lost 1 base and 7 bases respectively, with 13 bases between them. CDR3 amino acids: CASSQAQGRGEAFF. In DNA form, the CDR3 reads TGCGCCAGCAGCCAAGCCCAGGGGCGAGGTGAAGCTTTCTTT.

The rearrangement uses TRBV12-3 or TRBV12-4 and TRBJ1-4, with 8 bases aligning to TRBD1. V lost 6 bases to trimming and J lost 0 bases; unmatched junction nucleotides: 3. This CDR3 has 15 residues. The DNA for the CDR3 is TGTGCCAGCAGGGTGACAGGGGCAACTAATGAAAAACTGTTTTTT. It encodes CASRVTGATNEKLFF.

This clonotype has a handful of counts. The V and J genes are TRBV7-9 and TRBJ2-1; D possibly corresponds to TRBD2 (6 bases). The CDR3 is made up of 13 amino acids. Trimming left V 1 base short and J 15 bases short, with 16 bases between. The germline V gene encodes CDR1 SEHNR and CDR2 FQNEAQ (reference sequence). Here the CDR3 reads CASSLEGGDGLFF. In nucleotides, the CDR3 is TGTGCCAGCAGCTTAGAGGGCGGGGACGGCCTGTTCTTC.

This sequence joins TRBV6-1 and TRBJ2-6; the D gene is possibly TRBD2 (5 bases). Trimming pared 7 bases from V and 0 bases from J, leaving 7 bases between. The CDR3 is made up of 14 amino acids. CDR1 is MNHNS, CDR2 SASEGT, per germline. The CDR3 coding sequence is TGTGCCAGCAAAGGAGGCTCTGGGGCCAACGTCCTGACTTTC. It encodes CASKGGSGANVLTF.

This clonotype was seen more than once but under ten times. The CDR3 nucleotides read TGTGCCAGCAGCTATCTAGCGGGAGTCAGAGAGACCCAGTACTTC. Encoded protein: CASSYLAGVRETQYF. The chain uses TRBV11-2 and TRBJ2-7; 10 bases match TRBD2. The DNA end lines up better with TRBJ2-5; the J call may be wrong. Germline CDR1 reads SGHAT; CDR2 reads FQNNGV. The CDR3 spans 15 residues.

V gene TRBV30 combines with J gene TRBJ2-5; no reliable D call. The germline gives CDR1 GTSNPN, CDR2 SVGIG (reference sequence). Trimming removed 0 bases at V and 3 bases at J, with 8 bases between. The CDR3 length is 13 residues. The DNA for the CDR3 is TGTGCCTGGAGTGTACGTCTAAAAGAGACCCAGTACTTC. Translation gives CAWSVRLKETQYF.

The chain uses TRBV6-5 and TRBJ2-7, with a tentative D call TRBD2 (6 bases). CDR1 is MNHEY, CDR2 SVGAGI, per germline. CDR3 length: 15 amino acids. Deletions cut 2 bases from V and 0 bases from J, with 11 bases between. The CDR3: CASSYRDGGSYEQYF. The CDR3 region has the DNA TGTGCCAGCAGTTACCGAGACGGGGGCTCCTACGAGCAGTACTTC.

This clonotype was found a few times. This rearrangement joins TRBV27 to TRBJ2-1, with D possibly called TRBD1 or TRBD2 (5 bases each). The CDR3 sequence is 14 residues long. The V end lost 7 bases, the J end lost 6 bases, and 16 bases lay between the germline ends. Germline V gene lookup returns CDR1 MNHEY and CDR2 SMNVEV (reference sequence). CDR3 bases: TGTGCCAGCATCTCTCGTGCTGGGGGCAATGAGCAGTTCTTC. It translates to CASISRAGGNEQFF.

This clonotype was picked up a small number of times. This rearrangement joins TRBV5-1 to TRBJ1-1, with D unclear. V was clipped by 2 bases and J by 7 bases, with 6 bases between them. Germline V gives CDR1 SGHRS, CDR2 YFSETQ. CDR3 length equals 11 residues. The CDR3: CASSFTGEAFF. CDR3 nucleotide sequence: TGCGCCAGCAGCTTTACGGGTGAAGCTTTCTTT.

The J gene is TRBJ2-1, the V gene TRBV15; TRBD1 matches at 7 bases. The end of the DNA is better explained by TRBJ2-7, so the J call may be wrong. The CDR3 extends over 16 amino acids. The V gene's germline CDR1 is LNHNV and CDR2 YYDKDF (reference sequence). The CDR3 coding sequence is TGTGCCACCAGCAGTCCCTTGGACAGGACCTACAATGAGCAGTACTTC. Encoded protein: CATSSPLDRTYNEQYF.

J is TRBJ1-5 and V is TRBV6-6; tentatively, D is TRBD1 (5 bases). CDR3 length: 17 residues. Germline assignment: CDR1 MNHNY and CDR2 SVGAGI (reference sequence). The V and J ends lost 5 bases and 0 bases respectively, with 17 bases between them. The CDR3 DNA reads as TGTGCCAGCAGTATGCAGGGCAATCGATATAGCAATCAGCCCCAGCATTTT. It codes for CASSMQGNRYSNQPQHF.

The chain recombines TRBV9 with TRBJ1-3, with 7 positions matching TRBD1. V gave up 4 bases and J gave up 5 bases; unmatched junction bases: 3. This CDR3 has 13 amino acids. Germline V gene sequence: CDR1 SGDLS, CDR2 YYNGEE. The DNA for the CDR3 is TGTGCCAGCAGCAAGGGACAGCGAAACACCATATATTTT. It is translated as CASSKGQRNTIYF.

V gene TRBV4-1 combines with J gene TRBJ1-1; 9 nucleotides line up with TRBD1. Per the germline V gene, CDR1 is MGHRA and CDR2 is YSYEKL. This CDR3 has 15 amino acids. With V trimmed by 0 bases and J by 5 bases, 4 bases remained unmatched. CDR3 sequence: CASSQEGTGFTEAFF. Written as DNA, the CDR3 is TGCGCCAGCAGCCAAGAAGGGACAGGGTTTACTGAAGCTTTCTTT.

This clonotype was picked up many times. The chain employs TRBV20-1 and TRBJ2-3; D remains ambiguous. V lost 0 bases, J lost 6 bases, and 1 base lay in between. The germline V gene has CDR1 DFQATT and CDR2 SNEGSKA (reference sequence). The CDR3 contains 10 residues. The CDR3 loop reads CSAREDTQYF. CDR3 sequence (DNA): TGCAGTGCTAGAGAGGATACGCAGTATTTT.

The rearrangement links TRBV4-3 to TRBJ2-7; D is ambiguous. The germline V and J ends were trimmed by 0 bases and 7 bases, with 10 bases remaining between them. The CDR3 runs to 13 residues. Germline V gene data show CDR1 as LGHNA and CDR2 as YSLEER. The CDR3 nucleotides read TGCGCCAGCAGCCAAGACACCCTGGCTGAGCAGTACTTC. Protein: CASSQDTLAEQYF.